Below, 6 T cell receptor beta chains from the same sample are listed, as sequenced in a study of cytomegalovirus exposure and HLA in healthy donors. PCR primers comprised 60 Vbeta and 13 Jbeta primers. TCRdb's copy holds only in-frame clones and misses some; the assay was immunoSEQ multiplex PCR. The sample shows around 100,000 clones, about 83% of them seen only once. The sequenced material came from PBMCs. The source is a female donor in good health and CMV-seropositive.

The table lists this clone with a few counts. This chain links TRBV27 with TRBJ2-7; no firm D call. V lost 2 bases, J lost 2 bases, and 16 bases lay in between. Germline CDR1 and CDR2: MNHEY and SMNVEV (reference sequence). This CDR3 has 16 residues. Written as DNA, the CDR3 is TGTGCCAGCAGTTTAACTTCAGGCCCTCGGACCTACGAGCAGTACTTC. Amino acids: CASSLTSGPRTYEQYF.

The chain has TRBV5-1 and TRBJ1-3; the D is unclear. The germline gives CDR1 SGHRS, CDR2 YFSETQ. CDR3 length equals 16 residues. V dropped 0 bases and J dropped 0 bases, with 10 bases sitting between them. The CDR3 DNA sequence: TGCGCCAGCAGCTTGGTATGGCCACACTCTGGAAACACCATATATTTT. Translating gives CASSLVWPHSGNTIYF.

The chain is built from TRBV4-1 and TRBJ1-4, with D possibly being TRBD1 (5 bases). The CDR3 extends over 16 amino acids. The germline V and J ends were trimmed by 4 bases and 7 bases, with 19 bases remaining between them. Germline CDR1 and CDR2: MGHRA and YSYEKL. CDR3 residues: CASSRRGGGQGEKLFF. CDR3 DNA: TGCGCCAGCAGCCGAAGGGGAGGCGGGCAGGGTGAAAAACTGTTTTTT.

The rearrangement uses TRBV25-1 and TRBJ1-1, with 8 bases aligning to TRBD1. Germline CDR1 is MGHDK and CDR2 is SYGVNS. J was trimmed by 1 base and V by 8 bases; bases with no gene match: 0. The CDR3 is 12 amino acids. CDR3 loop: CASGTGNTEAFF. In DNA, the CDR3 is TGTGCCAGCGGGACAGGGAACACTGAAGCTTTCTTT. Full variable domain (outside the CDR3, taken from reference TRBV25-1 and TRBJ1-1): EADIYQTPRYLVIGTGKKITLECSQTMGHDKMYWYQQDPGMELHLIHYSYGVNSTEKGDLSSESTVSRIRTEHFPLTLESARPSHTSQYLCASGTGNTEAFFGQGTRLTVV.

The chain recombines TRBV7-2 with TRBJ2-3; D is ambiguous. Per the germline V gene, CDR1 is SGHTA and CDR2 is FQGNSA. This CDR3 is 14 amino acids long. Trimming took 3 bases from V and 2 from J, leaving 9 bases between them. The CDR3 sequence is CASSLVLNTDTQYF. CDR3 in DNA: TGTGCCAGCAGCTTGGTACTTAACACAGATACGCAGTATTTT.

The V and J genes are TRBV7-8 and TRBJ1-4; possibly TRBD1 for D (5 bases). The CDR3 length is 14 residues. Germline assignment: CDR1 SGHVS and CDR2 FQNEAQ. The V end lost 2 bases, the J end lost 8 bases, and 12 bases lay between the germline ends. The DNA for the CDR3 is TGTGCCAGCAGCTTAACAGGTCTGGGCGAAAAACTGTTTTTT. Protein: CASSLTGLGEKLFF.